Below, 15 T cell receptor beta chains from the same sample are listed, as sequenced in a study of T cell responses to AZD1222 COVID-19 vaccine. Clones were read by immunoSEQ multiplex PCR, and TCRdb kept only the in-frame ones, dropping some. Of just under 55,000 clones listed, around nine tenths are singletons. Source: peripheral blood, taken on day 0 of AZD1222 vaccination. These TCRs come from an adult in good health.

This chain uses TRBV2 with TRBJ2-5; 8 nucleotides line up with TRBD2. In germline, CDR1 is SNHLY, CDR2 FYNNEI. The CDR3 spans 14 residues. The V gene end was trimmed by 8 bases and the J gene end by 1 base; junction bases not matched to a gene: 6. CDR3 in DNA: TGTGCCAGCTCGATAGCGGGGTTCCAAGAGACCCAGTACTTC. Translated: CASSIAGFQETQYF.

This chain joins TRBV2 and TRBJ1-4; 10 nucleotides agree with TRBD1. The trim removed 4 bases at V and 0 bases at J, leaving 8 bases unmatched. The CDR3 is 18 residues long. CDR1 is SNHLY and CDR2 is FYNNEI in the germline V gene. CDR3 in amino acids: CASSGSTGGLTTNEKLFF. The CDR3 DNA follows: TGTGCCAGCAGTGGGTCGACAGGGGGCCTTACAACTAATGAAAAACTGTTTTTT. The full variable domain, completed using reference TRBV2 and TRBJ1-4, is EPEVTQTPSHQVTQMGQEVILRCVPISNHLYFYWYRQILGQKVEFLVSFYNNEISEKSEIFDDQFSVERPDGSNFTLKIRSTKLEDSAMYFCASSGSTGGLTTNEKLFFGSGTQLSVL.

This clone was detected only a few times. CDR3 region: CASSPDGIRGPQHF. CDR3 nucleotides: TGTGCCAGCAGTCCTGACGGCATCCGGGGGCCCCAGCATTTT. The chain combines TRBV28 with TRBJ1-5, with no clear D. This CDR3 region has 14 residues. Trimming pared 5 bases from V and 9 bases from J, leaving 17 bases between. Germline values: CDR1 MDHEN, CDR2 SYDVKM. The full variable domain, rest sourced from reference TRBV28 and TRBJ1-5, is DVKVTQSSRYLVKRTGEKVFLECVQDMDHENMFWYRQDPGLGLRLIYFSYDVKMKEKGDIPEGYSVSREKKERFSLILESASTNQTSMYLCASSPDGIRGPQHFGDGTRLSIL.

The V and J genes are TRBV12-3 or TRBV12-4 and TRBJ1-1, with unresolved D. The ends were cut back, 3 bases at V and 1 base at J, with 6 bases in the middle. This CDR3 has 13 amino acids. The CDR3 DNA reads TGTGCCAGCAGTTTGGGGTGGAACACTGAAGCTTTCTTT. This sequence encodes CASSLGWNTEAFF.

The chain employs TRBV2 and TRBJ1-5, with D possibly matching TRBD1 (6 bases). The germline V and J ends were trimmed by 4 bases and 0 bases, with 25 bases remaining between them. The CDR3 length is 20 residues. Looked up from germline, CDR1 is SNHLY and CDR2 is FYNNEI. The CDR3 spells CASSGGGSSRDPRSNQPQHF. The DNA of the CDR3 is TGTGCCAGCAGTGGTGGGGGCAGTAGTCGGGATCCTCGTAGCAATCAGCCCCAGCATTTT.

The chain links TRBV20-1 to TRBJ1-1, with TRBD1 identical over 8 bases. Germline-derived CDR1 and CDR2 are DFQATT and SNEGSKA (reference sequence). CDR3 size: 11 residues. V was pared by 6 bases and J by 13 bases, with 10 bases of the junction left unmatched. The DNA of the CDR3 is TGCAGTGCAGCCAGAACGGACAGGGTTTTCTTT. Translated: CSAARTDRVFF.

The chain employs TRBV6-2 or TRBV6-3 and TRBJ2-1, with TRBD2 matching 9 bases. V dropped 0 bases and J dropped 10; count of bases not matched to a gene: 7. The CDR3 consists of 15 residues. Germline lookup yields CDR1 MNHEY and CDR2 SVGEGT. The CDR3 DNA reads as TGTGCCAGCAGTTACTCTGGCGGGGGGGCCCGAGAGCAGTTCTTC. Its protein is CASSYSGGGAREQFF.

V is TRBV24-1 and J is TRBJ2-3; 8 bases are shared with TRBD2. Looked up from germline, CDR1 is KGHDR and CDR2 is SFDVKD. The V segment lost 3 bases and the J segment 4 bases; nucleotides outside the gene matches: 5. The CDR3 runs to 15 residues. The CDR3 DNA follows: TGTGCCACCAGTGATCCTAGCGGGCGCTCAGATACGCAGTATTTT. It codes for CATSDPSGRSDTQYF.

The chain recombines TRBV6-5 with TRBJ1-5; D is possibly TRBD1 (6 bases). Trimming stripped 7 bases from V and 7 bases from J, with 20 bases between. The germline gives CDR1 MNHEY, CDR2 SVGAGI. The CDR3 extends over 15 amino acids. The CDR3 is CASIHRGRGGQPQHF. The CDR3 DNA reads TGTGCCAGCATTCACCGAGGTAGGGGGGGACAGCCCCAGCATTTT.

This clone has a single count. This chain connects TRBV19 to TRBJ1-1; maybe TRBD1 (5 bases). V was cut by 7 bases and J by 0 bases, with 12 bases left in between. The CDR3 runs to 14 residues. Germline V CDR1 and CDR2: LNHDA, SQIVND (reference sequence). The CDR3 reads CASTVGRMNTEAFF. CDR3 coding DNA: TGTGCCAGTACCGTGGGACGGATGAACACTGAAGCTTTCTTT.

The chain uses TRBV4-3 and TRBJ1-1; D gene ambiguous. Germline loops: CDR1 LGHNA, CDR2 YSLEER. The germline V and J ends were trimmed by 1 base and 1 base, with 13 bases remaining between them. The CDR3 is 16 residues long. The CDR3 spells CASSQVREGPNTEAFF. The CDR3 DNA sequence: TGCGCCAGCAGCCAAGTGCGTGAGGGTCCGAACACTGAAGCTTTCTTT.

The V call is TRBV3-1 (or the pseudogene TRBV3-2), the J call TRBJ2-7; 10 nucleotides line up with TRBD1. Germline assignment: CDR1 LGHDT and CDR2 YNNKEL (reference sequence). V lost 3 bases and J lost 3; bases outside the gene matches: 5. There are 15 residues in the CDR3. The CDR3 region is CASSHPGTGDYEQYF. In DNA form, the CDR3 reads TGTGCCAGCAGCCACCCCGGGACAGGGGACTACGAGCAGTACTTC.

This chain links TRBV11-2 with TRBJ1-2; TRBD1 aligns across 8 bases. Germline assignment: CDR1 SGHAT and CDR2 FQNNGV. This CDR3 is built from 13 residues. V shed 3 bases, J shed 8 bases, and the junction held 5 bases outside the gene matches. CDR3 in DNA: TGTGCCAGCAGCTTCCAGGGGGCTGACGGCTACACCTTC. The encoded protein is CASSFQGADGYTF.

This chain connects TRBV7-3 to TRBJ2-5, with TRBD1 matching over 10 bases. Per the germline V gene, CDR1 is SGHTA and CDR2 is FQGTGA. The trim removed 6 bases at V and 5 bases at J, leaving 6 bases unmatched. The CDR3 sequence is 14 residues long. This chain's CDR3 is CASRRQGARETQYF. CDR3 in DNA: TGTGCCAGCAGGCGACAGGGGGCACGGGAGACCCAGTACTTC.

The rearrangement links TRBV4-1 to TRBJ2-7; the D gene is possibly TRBD1 (5 bases). The ends were cut back, 3 bases at V and 4 bases at J, with 16 bases in the middle. From germline, CDR1 is MGHRA and CDR2 YSYEKL. The CDR3 runs 15 residues. The CDR3 loop is CASSQQDRGQYEQYF. CDR3 sequence (DNA): TGCGCCAGCAGCCAGCAGGATAGGGGCCAATACGAGCAGTACTTC.